These 24 T cell receptor beta chains were all obtained from the same sample, sequenced in a study of blood T cell repertoires in COVID-19. Assay: immunoSEQ multiplex PCR; the TCRdb copy retains only in-frame clones and omits some. The sample has 150,000 to 200,000 clones; about 86% are singletons. Sequenced: peripheral blood. The receptors originated from a young man with active or convalescent COVID-19.

The chain employs TRBV9 and TRBJ2-6, with D possibly TRBD1 on 5 matching bases. Between the trimmed V and J ends, which lost 0 bases and 0 bases, there was a span of 13 bases. This CDR3 has 18 residues. Germline CDR1 SGDLS, CDR2 YYNGEE. CDR3 nucleotides: TGTGCCAGCAGCGTAGTGTGGGGCAGAGGCTCTGGGGCCAACGTCCTGACTTTC. As protein: CASSVVWGRGSGANVLTF. Full variable domain (missing parts from reference TRBV9 and TRBJ2-6): DSGVTQTPKHLITATGQRVTLRCSPRSGDLSVYWYQQSLDQGLQFLIQYYNGEERAKGNILERFSAQQFPDLHSELNLSSLELGDSALYFCASSVVWGRGSGANVLTFGAGSRLTVL.

This clone is a singleton in its sample. The chain links TRBV7-6 to TRBJ2-1; 7 bases agree with TRBD2. The trim removed 3 bases at V and 12 bases at J, leaving 5 bases unmatched. Germline V gene lookup returns CDR1 SGHVS and CDR2 FNYEAQ. The CDR3 is 12 amino acids. The CDR3 region has the DNA TGTGCCAGCAGCTTCGCGGGAGCTACGCAGTTCTTC. Translated, it gives CASSFAGATQFF. Based on the CDR3 plus reference TRBV7-6 and TRBJ2-1, the full variable domain is GAGVSQSPRYKVTKRGQDVALRCDPISGHVSLYWYRQALGQGPEFLTYFNYEAQQDKSGLPNDRFSAERPEGSISTLTIQRTEQRDSAMYRCASSFAGATQFFGPGTRLTVL.

This sequence joins TRBV21-1 and TRBJ2-1; no check of the table's D call, TRBD2, against the DNA was made. TRBV21-1 constitutes a pseudogene. The CDR3 is 13 residues long. CDR3 sequence: CASDWKTYNEQFF. The CDR3 coding sequence is TGTGCCAGTGACTGGAAGACCTACAATGAGCAGTTCTTC.

The chain has TRBV6-6 and TRBJ2-7; D remains ambiguous. V dropped 0 bases and J dropped 4 bases, with 7 bases sitting between them. Germline assignment: CDR1 MNHNY and CDR2 SVGAGI (reference sequence). The CDR3 is 13 amino acids. Here the CDR3 reads CASSYSPSYEQYV. The CDR3, as DNA: TGTGCCAGCAGTTACTCGCCCAGTTACGAGCAGTACGTC.

This clone was detected only once. The chain couples TRBV10-3 to TRBJ2-3, with 7 positions matching TRBD2. This CDR3 is built from 16 residues. The J segment lost 3 bases and the V segment lost 3 bases, leaving 9 bases of the junction unmatched. Germline values: CDR1 ENHRY, CDR2 SYGVKD. The CDR3 region is CAISDRGGPWTDTQYF. The CDR3 region has the DNA TGTGCCATCAGTGATAGGGGAGGGCCTTGGACAGATACGCAGTATTTT.

The rearrangement uses TRBV9 and TRBJ2-7; no reliable D call. V lost 9 bases, J lost 0 bases, and 4 bases lay in between. Germline V gene sequence: CDR1 SGDLS, CDR2 YYNGEE. There are 10 residues in the CDR3. The DNA of the CDR3 is TGTGCCACTAGCTCCTACGAGCAGTACTTC. Its translation: CATSSYEQYF. The full variable domain, in which reference TRBV9 and TRBJ2-7 provide the parts outside the CDR3, is DSGVTQTPKHLITATGQRVTLRCSPRSGDLSVYWYQQSLDQGLQFLIQYYNGEERAKGNILERFSAQQFPDLHSELNLSSLELGDSALYFCATSSYEQYFGPGTRLTVT.

The V gene is TRBV6-2 or TRBV6-3, the J gene TRBJ1-5; 9 bases match TRBD1. The ends lost 4 bases at V and 8 bases at J; junction bases unmatched: 12. Germline loops: CDR1 MNHEY, CDR2 SVGEGT. CDR3 length equals 16 residues. For the CDR3, the DNA is TGTGCCAGCAGTTTCATCGACAGGGGGATAGGGGAGCCCCAGCATTTT. Translating it yields CASSFIDRGIGEPQHF.

The V gene is TRBV5-1, the J gene TRBJ2-7, with D unclear. Germline V gene data show CDR1 as SGHRS and CDR2 as YFSETQ. V gave up 2 bases and J gave up 4 bases, with 16 bases separating them. CDR3 length: 15 amino acids. In DNA form, the CDR3 reads TGCGCCAGCAGCTTCTCTCCGACAAGTATTTACGAGCAGTACTTC. It specifies CASSFSPTSIYEQYF.

The count of this clone is one. This chain uses TRBV9 with TRBJ1-3, with D hard to call. CDR1 is SGDLS and CDR2 is YYNGEE in the germline V gene. V lost 0 bases and J 7 bases, leaving 5 bases between the germline ends. CDR3 length equals 12 residues. This CDR3 reads CASSVGANTIYF. The CDR3 bases are TGTGCCAGCAGCGTAGGGGCGAACACCATATATTTT. Full variable domain (outside the CDR3, taken from reference TRBV9 and TRBJ1-3): DSGVTQTPKHLITATGQRVTLRCSPRSGDLSVYWYQQSLDQGLQFLIQYYNGEERAKGNILERFSAQQFPDLHSELNLSSLELGDSALYFCASSVGANTIYFGEGSWLTVV.

The J gene is TRBJ1-5, the V gene TRBV6-5; 7 bases map to TRBD1. The CDR3 sequence is 14 residues long. The germline V gene has CDR1 MNHEY and CDR2 SVGAGI. The CDR3 loop is CACVGGQINQPQHF. CDR3 bases: TGTGCTTGTGTGGGGGGACAGATAAATCAGCCCCAGCATTTT.

The rearrangement uses TRBV12-3 or TRBV12-4 and TRBJ1-6; 9 bases are a match to TRBD1. This CDR3 has 13 residues. V gave up 8 bases and J gave up 8 bases; unmatched junction bases: 4. The DNA for the CDR3 is TGTGCCAGCTCAGACAGGGGGGATTCACCCCTCCACTTT. Amino acid sequence: CASSDRGDSPLHF.

J is TRBJ2-1 and V is TRBV7-8, with 11 bases fitting TRBD2. With V trimmed by 0 bases and J by 2 bases, 0 bases remained unmatched. Per germline, CDR1 SGHVS and CDR2 FQNEAQ. The CDR3 contains 16 residues. This CDR3 reads CASSLATSGTYNEQFF. For the CDR3, the DNA is TGTGCCAGCAGCTTAGCGACTAGCGGGACCTACAATGAGCAGTTCTTC.

V and J are TRBV19 and TRBJ2-1, with 14 bases lining up with TRBD2. Germline assignment: CDR1 LNHDA and CDR2 SQIVND (reference sequence). V gave up 4 bases and J gave up 12 bases; unmatched junction bases: 11. CDR3 length: 16 amino acids. CDR3 protein: CASSTTGTSGSLGQFF. For the CDR3, the DNA is TGTGCCAGTAGTACTACCGGGACTAGCGGGAGTCTGGGGCAGTTCTTC.

The gene calls are TRBV4-3 and TRBJ2-7, with D possibly TRBD2 on 5 matching bases. V gave up 0 bases and J gave up 0 bases, with 12 bases separating them. Looked up from germline, CDR1 is LGHNA and CDR2 is YSLEER. The CDR3 covers 16 residues. In nucleotides, the CDR3 is TGCGCCAGCAGCCAAGATCTAATGGGGAGCTCCTACGAGCAGTACTTC. It specifies CASSQDLMGSSYEQYF.

V gene TRBV6-2 or TRBV6-3 combines with J gene TRBJ2-7; 11 positions agree with TRBD2. The J segment lost 4 bases and the V segment lost 5 bases, leaving 4 bases of the junction unmatched. CDR3 size: 14 residues. Germline V gene data show CDR1 as MNHEY and CDR2 as SVGEGT. The CDR3 here is CASSPLAGEYEQYF. In nucleotides, the CDR3 is TGTGCCAGCAGTCCACTAGCGGGAGAGTACGAGCAGTACTTC.

The chain combines TRBV10-1 with TRBJ2-7; 9 bases fit TRBD2. The length of the CDR3 is 15 residues. V was pared by 4 bases and J by 2 bases, with 6 bases of the junction left unmatched. CDR1 and CDR2 from the germline V gene are WNHNN and SYGVQD (reference sequence). This CDR3 is CASSALAGRTYEQYF. The CDR3 bases are TGCGCCAGCAGTGCCCTAGCGGGACGTACCTACGAGCAGTACTTC.

V usage is TRBV19 and J usage is TRBJ2-7, with TRBD2 matching 11 bases. V was pared by 8 bases and J by 3 bases, with 12 bases of the junction left unmatched. The CDR3 is 16 amino acids. Germline-derived CDR1 and CDR2 are LNHDA and SQIVND (reference sequence). In DNA, the CDR3 is TGTGCCAGTGTTAGCGGGTCCGGGACTAGCGGCTACGAGCAGTACTTC. Translation: CASVSGSGTSGYEQYF.

CDR3 protein: CASSPDRVGQETQYF. CDR3 DNA: TGTGCCAGCAGCCCAGACAGGGTGGGCCAAGAGACCCAGTACTTC. The chain recombines TRBV19 with TRBJ2-5; TRBD1 matches 7 bases. The germline gives CDR1 LNHDA, CDR2 SQIVND (reference sequence). The CDR3 is 15 residues long. V lost 9 bases to trimming and J lost 1 base; unmatched junction nucleotides: 11.

The J gene is TRBJ2-7, the V gene TRBV27; D possibly corresponds to TRBD1 (5 bases). The CDR3 is 14 amino acids. V was trimmed by 6 bases and J by 0 bases, leaving 12 bases between them. Per germline, CDR1 MNHEY and CDR2 SMNVEV (reference sequence). The CDR3 sequence is CASRGQSNSYEQYF. The CDR3 bases are TGTGCCAGCAGGGGGCAGTCTAACTCCTACGAGCAGTACTTC.

CDR3 nucleotide sequence: TGTGCCTGGATGAGGGGAGGCTATGGCTACACCTTC. It encodes CAWMRGGYGYTF. The chain carries TRBV30 and TRBJ1-2; D is possibly TRBD1 (5 bases). With 4 bases removed from V and 4 bases from J, the gap between germline ends came to 10 bases. Germline lookup yields CDR1 GTSNPN and CDR2 SVGIG (reference sequence). The CDR3 is made up of 12 amino acids.

This chain connects TRBV2 to TRBJ2-5, with TRBD2 matching over 15 bases. Germline-derived CDR1 and CDR2 are SNHLY and FYNNEI. With 8 bases clipped from V and 1 base from J, the junction kept 2 bases outside the gene matches. The CDR3 consists of 15 residues. The CDR3, as DNA: TGTGCCAGCGGGACTAGCGGGGGGTTCCAAGAGACCCAGTACTTC. The encoded protein is CASGTSGGFQETQYF.

The gene calls are TRBV19 and TRBJ2-3; 8 bases are a match to TRBD2. The V gene end was trimmed by 5 bases and the J gene end by 4 bases; junction bases not matched to a gene: 8. Germline-derived CDR1 and CDR2 are LNHDA and SQIVND (reference sequence). CDR3 length equals 15 residues. The CDR3 reads CASSPRGGLPDTQYF. CDR3 in DNA: TGTGCCAGTAGTCCCCGGGGGGGGCTACCAGATACGCAGTATTTT.

V is TRBV12-3 or TRBV12-4 and J is TRBJ2-1, with 14 bases fitting TRBD2. The J segment lost 8 bases and the V segment lost 11 bases, leaving 5 bases of the junction unmatched. The CDR3 extends over 13 amino acids. The CDR3 DNA is TGTGCCCAAGGACTAGCGGGGGGCGATGAGCAGTTCTTC. It encodes CAQGLAGGDEQFF.

The V gene is TRBV7-9, the J gene TRBJ1-1; 9 bases map to TRBD1. Germline assignment: CDR1 SEHNR and CDR2 FQNEAQ (reference sequence). The ends lost 5 bases at V and 1 base at J; junction bases unmatched: 5. CDR3 length equals 15 residues. DNA of the CDR3: TGTGCCAGCAGCCCCGTGGGACAGGGGAACACTGAAGCTTTCTTT. Translating it yields CASSPVGQGNTEAFF.